The 24 T cell receptor beta chains reported below all come from one sample, sequenced in a study of human T cells and chemical hapten exposure. Sample time point: patch test 3, about 24 weeks after DPC sensitization. Treatment reported: therapeutic diphenylcyclopropenone sensitization with weekly scalp DPC. MiXCR, applied by TCRdb to the RACE reads, yields one record per CDR3 protein. The sample lists 210,000 or so distinct CDR3 sequences, under 30% seen once, with under 2.5% in the top ten. This specimen consisted of whole blood, obtained in connection with sensitization to the hapten diphenylcyclopropenone (DPC). Receptor source: a woman in her 40s with alopecia areata. Some clones in this sample may be carry-over from other donors' samples.

This clonotype turned up a few times. This may arise from a read error, as a much more abundant clone is one base away. The V gene is TRBV6-1, the J gene TRBJ1-1; D is unresolved. Per the germline V gene, CDR1 is MNHNS and CDR2 is SASEGT. This CDR3 region has 13 residues. The V end was cut by 3 bases, the J end by 0 bases, with 5 bases between. DNA of the CDR3: TGTGCCAGCAGTGAGGGCATGAACACTGAAGCTTTCTTT. Its protein is CASSEGMNTEAFF.

This chain connects TRBV20-1 to TRBJ1-1; 12 bases are shared with TRBD1. J gave up 5 bases and V 5 bases, and 6 bases lay outside the gene matches. Germline CDR1 is DFQATT and CDR2 is SNEGSKA (reference sequence). CDR3 length: 14 residues. The CDR3 nucleotides read TGCAGTGCTTATCCGGGACAGGGGGCGACTGAAGCTTTCTTT. Amino acid sequence: CSAYPGQGATEAFF.

The chain uses TRBV7-9 and TRBJ2-5; 14 nucleotides align to TRBD2. Germline V gives CDR1 SEHNR, CDR2 FQNEAQ (reference sequence). The V and J ends lost 5 bases and 5 bases, in that order; junction bases with no gene match: 4. The CDR3 spans 15 residues. The chain's CDR3 is CASSGRTSGRETQYF. CDR3 in DNA: TGTGCCAGCAGCGGACGGACTAGCGGGAGGGAGACCCAGTACTTC. Supplemented by reference TRBV7-9 and TRBJ2-5, the full variable domain reads DTGVSQNPRHKITKRGQNVTFRCDPISEHNRLYWYRQTLGQGPEFLTYFQNEAQLEKSRLLSDRFSAERPKGSFSTLEIQRTEQGDSAMYLCASSGRTSGRETQYFGPGTRLLVL.

This clonotype turned up a few times. The CDR3 sequence is CATKESAYNEQFF. As DNA, the CDR3 is TGTGCAACGAAGGAGTCCGCCTACAATGAGCAGTTCTTC. The chain couples TRBV6-2 or TRBV6-3 to TRBJ2-1; D remains unclear. The CDR3 loop spans 13 amino acids. Germline V gives CDR1 MNHEY, CDR2 SVGEGT.

The rearrangement uses TRBV28 and TRBJ2-2; TRBD1 might be the D (6 bases). V lost 6 bases and J 0 bases, leaving 11 bases between the germline ends. CDR3 length: 15 residues. CDR1 MDHEN and CDR2 SYDVKM come from the germline V gene. This CDR3 is CASRGEGANTGELFF. Here the CDR3 DNA reads TGTGCCAGCAGAGGAGAGGGGGCGAACACCGGGGAGCTGTTTTTT. The complete variable domain, with remaining parts taken from reference TRBV28 and TRBJ2-2, reads DVKVTQSSRYLVKRTGEKVFLECVQDMDHENMFWYRQDPGLGLRLIYFSYDVKMKEKGDIPEGYSVSREKKERFSLILESASTNQTSMYLCASRGEGANTGELFFGEGSRLTVL.

The CDR3 is CASRLDRGYGYTF. CDR3 nucleotides: TGTGCCAGCAGGTTAGACAGAGGATATGGCTACACCTTC. V usage is TRBV28 and J usage is TRBJ1-2; D may be TRBD1 (5 bases). The V gene lost 6 bases and the J gene lost 5 bases, with 13 bases spanning the gap. The CDR3 is made up of 13 amino acids. Germline values: CDR1 MDHEN, CDR2 SYDVKM.

This clonotype showed up just a few times. The chain uses TRBV6-1 and TRBJ2-1; the match to TRBD2 covers 7 bases. The germline gives CDR1 MNHNS, CDR2 SASEGT. CDR3 length equals 15 residues. The V gene end was trimmed by 2 bases and the J gene end by 2 bases; junction bases not matched to a gene: 3. Written as DNA, the CDR3 is TGTGCCAGCAGTGAACGGGGGGTCGCCTACAATGAGCAGTTCTTC. Its protein is CASSERGVAYNEQFF.

Here the CDR3 DNA reads TGTGCCACCAGCAGAGATCCGAGGACCGGGGAGCTGTTTTTT. Translation gives CATSRDPRTGELFF. The chain carries TRBV15 and TRBJ2-2; D unresolved. The V end lost 0 bases, the J end lost 5 bases, and 7 bases lay between the germline ends. Germline CDR1 reads LNHNV; CDR2 reads YYDKDF (reference sequence). The CDR3 is 14 residues long.

The rearrangement uses TRBV20-1 and TRBJ2-7; a possible D gene is TRBD1 (5 bases). CDR1 is DFQATT and CDR2 is SNEGSKA in the germline V gene (reference sequence). Trimming took 0 bases from V and 4 from J, leaving 7 bases between them. The CDR3 covers 12 residues. CDR3 DNA sequence: TGCAGTGCTAGAGATCGACAGTACGAGCAGTACTTC. This sequence encodes CSARDRQYEQYF.

V gene TRBV10-3 combines with J gene TRBJ2-7; 7 bases line up with TRBD1. Losses at the gene ends were 7 bases for V and 3 bases for J; bases not matched to a gene: 6. Germline values: CDR1 ENHRY, CDR2 SYGVKD. The CDR3 has 13 residues. CDR3 in DNA: TGTGCCATCAACCCAGGGGACAGCTACGAGCAGTACTTC. It translates to CAINPGDSYEQYF.

This rearrangement joins TRBV6-6 to TRBJ1-1; TRBD1 aligns across 11 bases. Germline V lookup: CDR1 MNHNY, CDR2 SVGAGI (reference sequence). The CDR3 has 16 residues. Losses at the gene ends were 0 bases for V and 6 bases for J; bases not matched to a gene: 6. CDR3 DNA: TGTGCCAGCAGTTACTCCGGGACAGGGGGTTACGCTGAAGCTTTCTTT. Its protein is CASSYSGTGGYAEAFF.

This clonotype came up a few times. CDR3 protein: CASSDPDSLNTGELFF. The CDR3 DNA follows: TGTGCCAGCAGTGATCCGGACAGCCTGAACACCGGGGAGCTGTTTTTT. This sequence joins TRBV25-1 and TRBJ2-2; D is perhaps TRBD1 (6 bases). Germline V gene sequence: CDR1 MGHDK, CDR2 SYGVNS. This CDR3 has 16 amino acids. V dropped 3 bases and J dropped 1 base, with 12 bases sitting between them.

This chain joins TRBV4-3 and TRBJ2-2; D may be TRBD1 or TRBD2 (7 bases each). Trimming removed 1 base from V and 3 bases from J, with 12 bases in between. This CDR3 comprises 16 residues. CDR1 is LGHNA and CDR2 is YSLEER in the germline V gene. The CDR3 bases are TGCGCCAGCAGCCAAGGGGCAGGGGGGGACACCGGGGAGCTGTTTTTT. It encodes CASSQGAGGDTGELFF.

This clonotype came up a few times. The genes are TRBV15 and TRBJ2-1; 9 bases are a match to TRBD2. J was trimmed by 9 bases and V by 2 bases; bases with no gene match: 14. This CDR3 spans 17 amino acids. The germline gives CDR1 LNHNV, CDR2 YYDKDF (reference sequence). The CDR3 here is CATSRYRELAGASEQFF. CDR3 sequence (DNA): TGTGCCACCAGCAGATATCGTGAATTAGCGGGAGCTAGTGAGCAGTTCTTC.

V usage is TRBV15 and J usage is TRBJ2-7; 7 bases fit TRBD2. CDR1 and CDR2 (germline): LNHNV, YYDKDF (reference sequence). The CDR3 is 14 amino acids. Germline trimming cut 3 bases from V and 3 bases from J; bases unmatched to any gene: 5. The CDR3 is CATSRTSSGYEQYF. CDR3 DNA: TGTGCCACCAGCAGGACTAGCTCTGGCTACGAGCAGTACTTC.

This sequence joins TRBV7-2 and TRBJ1-1; D unresolved. The CDR3 runs 13 residues. The V end was cut by 3 bases, the J end by 3 bases, with 8 bases between. Germline CDR1 and CDR2: SGHTA and FQGNSA. The DNA of the CDR3 is TGTGCCAGCAGCTTCTCGATAGACACTGAAGCTTTCTTT. Protein sequence: CASSFSIDTEAFF.

CDR3 DNA sequence: TGTGCCAGCAGCCGCGCCGCCGAGGAGCTGTTTTTT. Translation: CASSRAAEELFF. The V call is TRBV11-3, the J call TRBJ2-2; D is undetermined. Trimming took 5 bases from V and 10 from J, leaving 11 bases between them. The CDR3 is 12 residues long. Germline CDR1 is SGHNT and CDR2 is YENEEA.

The chain couples TRBV20-1 to TRBJ1-3; D gene unclear. The CDR3 is 13 amino acids. Trimming stripped 4 bases from V and 4 bases from J, with 11 bases between. Germline V gene lookup returns CDR1 DFQATT and CDR2 SNEGSKA (reference sequence). CDR3 loop: CSATYQEGNTIYF. The CDR3 DNA follows: TGCAGTGCTACCTACCAGGAGGGAAACACCATATATTTT.

V usage is TRBV7-9 and J usage is TRBJ1-1; 7 bases align to TRBD1. The CDR3 is 16 residues long. J was trimmed by 4 bases and V by 5 bases; bases with no gene match: 13. Germline assignment: CDR1 SEHNR and CDR2 FQNEAQ (reference sequence). The CDR3 region is CASSLGTVGRITEAFF. Here the CDR3 DNA reads TGTGCCAGCAGCCTAGGGACAGTCGGGAGGATCACTGAAGCTTTCTTT.

V usage is TRBV20-1 and J usage is TRBJ2-3, with D hard to call. V was pared by 3 bases and J by 5 bases, with 12 bases between. The CDR3 is 13 amino acids. Germline V CDR1 and CDR2: DFQATT, SNEGSKA (reference sequence). The CDR3, as DNA: TGCAGTGCTAGCGGGCCCTCCGGAGATACGCAGTATTTT. This encodes CSASGPSGDTQYF.

The chain couples TRBV5-1 to TRBJ1-2; maybe TRBD1 (6 bases). This CDR3 has 13 residues. Germline CDR1 and CDR2: SGHRS and YFSETQ. V was trimmed by 2 bases and J by 8 bases, leaving 13 bases between them. This CDR3 is CASSLHTGYGYTF. The CDR3, as DNA: TGCGCCAGCAGCTTACACACAGGGTACGGCTACACCTTC.

This clonotype is a singleton in its sample. The chain links TRBV6-2 or TRBV6-3 to TRBJ2-1, with 7 bases identical to TRBD1. With V trimmed by 4 bases and J by 6 bases, 9 bases remained unmatched. Germline loops: CDR1 MNHEY, CDR2 SVGEGT. The CDR3 length is 15 residues. CDR3 nucleotide sequence: TGTGCCAGCAGTTCGCACAGGGGCGGCTTCAATGAGCAGTTCTTC. It yields the protein CASSSHRGGFNEQFF.

The rearrangement uses TRBV27 and TRBJ2-5; no firm D call. V gave up 6 bases and J gave up 1 base, with 12 bases separating them. The CDR3 sequence is 14 residues long. CDR1 MNHEY and CDR2 SMNVEV come from the germline V gene (reference sequence). The CDR3 region has the DNA TGTGCCAGCAGATCCCGAATGGGCCAAGAGACCCAGTACTTC. Amino acid sequence: CASRSRMGQETQYF.

The table lists this clonotype with a few counts. The J gene is TRBJ2-3, the V gene TRBV4-2; possible D gene TRBD2, 6 bases. CDR3 length: 17 amino acids. The ends were cut back, 3 bases at V and 0 bases at J, with 16 bases in the middle. CDR1 is LGHNA and CDR2 is YNFKEQ in the germline V gene. Written as DNA, the CDR3 is TGTGCCAGCAGCCATCTGGAGGGAGGCGGGAGCACAGATACGCAGTATTTT. Translating it yields CASSHLEGGGSTDTQYF.